This T cell receptor (beta chain) was found in a study of blood T cell repertoires in COVID-19. Overall study: COVID-19 samples, acute and convalescent, were from the United States, Italy and Spain. The analysed material was cDNA or gDNA that came from T cells, B-cell-depleted T cells, or PBMCs.

Those enrolled in Seattle joined during active infection and were followed longitudinally afterward. Original data processing: Estimation of nucleated cell counts relied on the amplification of reference gene primers. Using immunoSEQ multiplex PCR, the repertoire was profiled, and TCRdb retains in-frame clones only, with some absent. V, J and clone size derive from that table, while D and trimming were established from the DNA sequence. Here the sample spans about 50,000 clones, about 76% being singletons. The germline V gene encodes CDR1 SGHAT and CDR2 FQNNGV. Germline trimming cut 6 bases from V and 1 base from J; bases unmatched to any gene: 7. This CDR3 has 16 residues.

The genes are TRBV11-2 and TRBJ2-2, with TRBD2 identical over 8 bases. What was sequenced was peripheral blood. The TCR sequence derives from a woman at least 80 years old with COVID-19, enrolled during active disease. CDR3 sequence (DNA): TGTGCCAGCAGATCGGCCGGGACTAGGAACACCGGGGAGCTGTTTTTT. It is translated as CASRSAGTRNTGELFF.